This entry lists 6 T cell receptor beta chains sequenced from one sample in a study of OX40 agonist ivuxolimab in advanced cancers. The table came from immunoSEQ multiplex PCR; TCRdb's copy has only in-frame clones and leaves some out. The data contain tens of thousands of clones, around 89% of them singletons. The starting material was CD4+ or CD8+ T cells sorted from blood, obtained in a trial of the OX40 agonist ivuxolimab. The receptors derive from an adult with an advanced solid tumor such as melanoma, head and neck, liver or kidney cancer.

This clone appeared once. The chain uses TRBV11-2 and TRBJ1-3; TRBD2 aligns across 8 bases. The J call may be in error: the DNA end matches TRBJ2-2 better. Germline V lookup: CDR1 SGHAT, CDR2 FQNNGV. The CDR3 runs 15 residues. The DNA of the CDR3 is TGTGCCAGCAGCTCGGGACTAGTGGGCACCGGGGAGCTGTTTTTT. It is translated as CASSSGLVGTGELFF.

This clone was counted a few times. This rearrangement joins TRBV19 to TRBJ2-7, with TRBD1 matching 11 bases. This CDR3 is 14 amino acids long. V was clipped by 4 bases and J by 6 bases; unmatched bases: 5. Per germline, CDR1 LNHDA and CDR2 SQIVND (reference sequence). CDR3 DNA sequence: TGTGCCAGTAGTACACCCGGGACAGGGGGCGAGCAGTACTTC. Its translation: CASSTPGTGGEQYF.

The genes are TRBV19 and TRBJ1-1; 8 nucleotides align to TRBD1. This CDR3 contains 13 residues. Germline-derived CDR1 and CDR2 are LNHDA and SQIVND (reference sequence). The trim removed 6 bases at V and 4 bases at J, leaving 4 bases unmatched. Here the CDR3 DNA reads TGTGCCAGTAGGGCCCAGGGGGCCACTGAAGCTTTCTTT. Its protein product is CASRAQGATEAFF.

The chain uses TRBV18 and TRBJ1-2; tentatively, D is TRBD1 (6 bases). Germline-derived CDR1 and CDR2 are KGHSH and LQKENI. The CDR3 consists of 14 residues. With 3 bases removed from V and 8 bases from J, the gap between germline ends came to 16 bases. CDR3 in DNA: TGTGCCAGCTCACCGGACAGTCAAACGGGGGGCTACACCTTC. Its protein is CASSPDSQTGGYTF.

The chain joins TRBV18 to TRBJ1-1, with a weak D call TRBD1 (5 bases). V was cut by 6 bases and J by 0 bases, with 14 bases left in between. CDR1 is KGHSH, CDR2 LQKENI, per germline. The CDR3 is 15 amino acids. The CDR3 region has the DNA TGTGCCAGCTCGCCTACCGGGACGGTGAACACTGAAGCTTTCTTT. Residues: CASSPTGTVNTEAFF.

The chain uses TRBV4-1 and TRBJ2-3; D is tentatively TRBD1 or TRBD2 (5 bases each). The CDR3 spans 18 residues. Trimming shortened V by 2 bases and J by 6 bases, and 24 bases separated the two germline ends. Germline CDR1 reads MGHRA; CDR2 reads YSYEKL. CDR3 in amino acids: CASSQQTTGGGSLDTQYF. The CDR3 nucleotides read TGCGCCAGCAGCCAACAAACAACGGGTGGGGGATCCTTGGATACGCAGTATTTT.